This TCR beta chain was documented in a study of shared clonotypes between healthy human individuals. About the study: Per donor, CD8 memory used one plate, CD8 naive used two, CD4 memory used three and CD4 naive used three.

The protocol was immunoSEQ multiplex PCR, while the TCRdb copy is restricted to in-frame clones and leaves out a portion. There are 2 million to 3 million clones in the sample; over 85% occur only once, and about 0.34% lies in the top ten. As to this clone: As yet, its antigen is unknown.

Study-wide results and limits: Naive CD4 clonotypes overlapped across a handful of donors at roughly 5%. Specimens sampled were limited to blood, with tissue repertoires likely differing.

Donation came from healthy HIV-negative adults that had no recent acute infections or vaccinations. CDR3 length equals 12 residues. Trimming took 5 bases from V and 8 from J, leaving 12 bases between them. Germline lookup yields CDR1 MDHEN and CDR2 SYDVKM. The chain recombines TRBV28 with TRBJ1-1, with unresolved D. The sample was naive CD4+ T cells from PBMCs. This sample's subset: CD45RA+ positively selected. This clonotype originated in a man in his late teens or twenties in good health. Some clones in this sample may be carry-over from other donors' samples. As DNA, the CDR3 is TGTGCCAGCAGTGGTGGGTTGGCAGAAGCTTTCTTT. The encoded protein is CASSGGLAEAFF.